This TCR beta chain was profiled in a study of metastatic and nonmetastatic thyroid tumors. Broader study findings: Benign nodules reportedly had significantly lower TCR beta diversity than malignant thyroid tumors in blood and tumor.

Until they underwent thyroid surgery, no patient had received any treatment. This clone was counted many times. Its specificity is not known. With V trimmed by 0 bases and J by 7 bases, 5 bases remained unmatched. CDR3 length: 14 amino acids. Germline CDR1 LGHDT, CDR2 YNNKEL (reference sequence). MiXCR re-clonotyped the PCR reads for TCRdb. The sample has about 92,000 clones, about 16% seen once. V usage is TRBV3-1 and J usage is TRBJ2-5; TRBD2 agrees at 7 bases. Sequenced: blood. The receptor's source is a female donor with papillary thyroid cancer or a benign thyroid nodule (not recorded which). Some clones in this sample may be carry-over from other donors' samples. The CDR3 here is CASSQERTRGTQYF. The CDR3 DNA follows: TGTGCCAGCAGCCAAGAACGGACTAGGGGGACCCAGTACTTC.